This is a list of T cell receptor beta chains from one sample in a study of control samples from healthy donors and cancer patients. Clones were read by immunoSEQ multiplex PCR, and TCRdb kept only the in-frame ones, dropping some. The table includes about 130,000 clones, roughly 90% detected once. The sequencing input was blood. The receptors originated from a man aged 18 to 29 in good health. The CDR3 runs from the conserved cysteine through the conserved F or W.

len,v_gene,j_gene,CDR3aa
15,TRBV5-4,TRBJ2-7,CASSTPQGAFGEQYF
15,TRBV19,TRBJ2-6,CASARGGSGANVLTF
14,TRBV11-3,TRBJ2-3,CASSLGLRTDTQYF
16,TRBV11-2,TRBJ2-3,CASSQGPGTAPDTQYF
13,TRBV28,TRBJ2-3,CASSLPFTDTQYF
16,TRBV7-2,TRBJ2-5,CASSLGVSGGQETQYF
17,TRBV7-2,TRBJ1-1,CASSPKAPPWTNTEAFF
13,TRBV6-4,TRBJ1-2,CASSDGTGGGYTF
12,TRBV6-1,TRBJ1-2,CASSDGLRGYTF
10,TRBV5-4,TRBJ1-1,CASSLVEAFF
17,TRBV7-9,TRBJ1-6,CASSLGTGEDLNSPLHF
13,TRBV5-1,TRBJ1-5,CASSPLPNQPQHF
11,TRBV14,TRBJ2-2,CASSGTGELFF
15,TRBV6-5,TRBJ1-6,CASRRDSSYNSPLHF
13,TRBV27,TRBJ2-3,CASRGSGTDTQYF